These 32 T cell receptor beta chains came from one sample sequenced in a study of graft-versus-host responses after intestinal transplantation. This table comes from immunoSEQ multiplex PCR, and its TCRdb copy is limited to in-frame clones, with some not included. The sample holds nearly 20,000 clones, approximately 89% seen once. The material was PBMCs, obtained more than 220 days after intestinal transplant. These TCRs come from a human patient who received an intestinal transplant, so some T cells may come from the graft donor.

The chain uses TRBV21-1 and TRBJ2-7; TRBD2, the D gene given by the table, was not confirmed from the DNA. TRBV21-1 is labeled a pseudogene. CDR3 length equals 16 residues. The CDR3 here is CASSKGGGLALYEQYF. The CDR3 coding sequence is TGTGCCAGCAGCAAAGGGGGGGGACTAGCCCTATACGAGCAGTACTTC.

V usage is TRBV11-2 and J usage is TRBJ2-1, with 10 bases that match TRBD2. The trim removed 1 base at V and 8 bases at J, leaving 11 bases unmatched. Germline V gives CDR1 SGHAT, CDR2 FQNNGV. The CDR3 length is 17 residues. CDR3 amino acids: CASSLVLAGGSGDEQFF. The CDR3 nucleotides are TGTGCCAGCAGCTTAGTGTTAGCGGGGGGTTCGGGAGATGAGCAGTTCTTC.

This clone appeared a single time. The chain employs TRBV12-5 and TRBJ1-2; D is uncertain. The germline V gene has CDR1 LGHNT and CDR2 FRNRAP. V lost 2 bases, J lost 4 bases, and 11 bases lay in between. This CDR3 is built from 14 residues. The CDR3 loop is CASGLPSFSYGYTF. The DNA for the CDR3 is TGTGCTAGTGGTTTGCCCTCTTTTAGCTATGGCTACACCTTC.

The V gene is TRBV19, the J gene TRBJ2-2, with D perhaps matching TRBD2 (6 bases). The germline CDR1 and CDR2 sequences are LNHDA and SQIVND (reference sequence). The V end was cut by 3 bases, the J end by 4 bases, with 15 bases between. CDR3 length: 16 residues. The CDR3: CASSMDLGLITGELFF. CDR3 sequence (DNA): TGTGCCAGTAGTATGGATTTGGGACTGATCACCGGGGAGCTGTTTTTT. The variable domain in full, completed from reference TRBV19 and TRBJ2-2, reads DGGITQSPKYLFRKEGQNVTLSCEQNLNHDAMYWYRQDPGQGLRLIYYSQIVNDFQKGDIAEGYSVSREKKESFPLTVTSAQKNPTAFYLCASSMDLGLITGELFFGEGSRLTVL.

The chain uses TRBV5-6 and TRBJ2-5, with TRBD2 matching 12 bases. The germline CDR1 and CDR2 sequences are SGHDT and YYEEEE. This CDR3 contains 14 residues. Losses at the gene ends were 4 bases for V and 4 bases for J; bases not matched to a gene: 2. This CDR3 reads CASSVGLAGETQYF. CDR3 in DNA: TGTGCCAGCAGCGTGGGACTAGCGGGAGAGACCCAGTACTTC. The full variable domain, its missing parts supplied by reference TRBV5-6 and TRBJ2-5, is DAGVTQSPTHLIKTRGQQVTLRCSPKSGHDTVSWYQQALGQGPQFIFQYYEEEERQRGNFPDRFSGHQFPNYSSELNVNALLLGDSALYLCASSVGLAGETQYFGPGTRLLVL.

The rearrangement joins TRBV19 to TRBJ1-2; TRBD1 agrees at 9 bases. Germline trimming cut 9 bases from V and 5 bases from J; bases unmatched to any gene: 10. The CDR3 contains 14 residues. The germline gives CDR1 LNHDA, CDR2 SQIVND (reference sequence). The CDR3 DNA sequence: TGTGCCAGCAGTTCCGGGACAGGGCTATATGGCTACACCTTC. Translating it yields CASSSGTGLYGYTF.

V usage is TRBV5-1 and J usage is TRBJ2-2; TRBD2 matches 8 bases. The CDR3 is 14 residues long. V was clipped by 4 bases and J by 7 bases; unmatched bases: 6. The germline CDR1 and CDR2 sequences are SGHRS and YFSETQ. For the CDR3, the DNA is TGCGCCAGCAGCCCGGGGGGGCCGAGCGGGGAGCTGTTTTTT. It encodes CASSPGGPSGELFF. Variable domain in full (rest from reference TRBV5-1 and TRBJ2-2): KAGVTQTPRYLIKTRGQQVTLSCSPISGHRSVSWYQQTPGQGLQFLFEYFSETQRNKGNFPGRFSGRQFSNSRSEMNVSTLELGDSALYLCASSPGGPSGELFFGEGSRLTVL.

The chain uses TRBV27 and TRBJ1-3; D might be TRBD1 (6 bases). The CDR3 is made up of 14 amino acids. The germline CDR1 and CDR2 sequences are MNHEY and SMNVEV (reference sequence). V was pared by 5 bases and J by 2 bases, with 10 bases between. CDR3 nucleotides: TGTGCCAGCAGTGCCGAGGGGGCTGGAAACACCATATATTTT. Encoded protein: CASSAEGAGNTIYF.

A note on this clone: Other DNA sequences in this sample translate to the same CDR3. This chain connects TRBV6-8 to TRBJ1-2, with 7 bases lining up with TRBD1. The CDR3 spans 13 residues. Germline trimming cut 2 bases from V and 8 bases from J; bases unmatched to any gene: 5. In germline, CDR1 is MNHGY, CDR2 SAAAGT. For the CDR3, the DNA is TGTGCCAGCAGTTACAAGGGGGCGGGGGGCTACACCTTC. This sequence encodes CASSYKGAGGYTF.

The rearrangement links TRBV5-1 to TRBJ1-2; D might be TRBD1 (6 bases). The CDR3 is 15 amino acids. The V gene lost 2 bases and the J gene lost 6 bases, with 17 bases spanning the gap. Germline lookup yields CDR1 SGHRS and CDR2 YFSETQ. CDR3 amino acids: CASSFGQRSFHGYTF. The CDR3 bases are TGCGCCAGCAGCTTCGGACAGCGGTCTTTCCATGGCTACACCTTC.

CDR3 DNA sequence: TGTGCCAGCAGTCTCAGACAGGGGGTCTATGGCTACACCTTC. Its translation is CASSLRQGVYGYTF. This chain uses TRBV27 with TRBJ1-2, with 9 bases aligning to TRBD1. V trimming: 5 bases; J trimming: 4 bases; junction bases outside the gene matches: 5. Germline CDR1 reads MNHEY; CDR2 reads SMNVEV (reference sequence). There are 14 residues in the CDR3.

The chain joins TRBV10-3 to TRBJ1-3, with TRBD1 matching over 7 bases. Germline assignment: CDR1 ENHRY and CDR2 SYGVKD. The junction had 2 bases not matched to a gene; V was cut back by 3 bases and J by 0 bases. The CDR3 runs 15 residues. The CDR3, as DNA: TGTGCCATCAGTGAAGGGGGCAGCTCTGGAAACACCATATATTTT. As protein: CAISEGGSSGNTIYF.

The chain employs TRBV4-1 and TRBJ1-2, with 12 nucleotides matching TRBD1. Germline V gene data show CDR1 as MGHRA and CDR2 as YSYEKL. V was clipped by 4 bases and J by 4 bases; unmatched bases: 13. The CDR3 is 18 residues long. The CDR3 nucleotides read TGCGCCAGCAGCCCCCTAGAACCCGGGACAGGGGGCGTCTATGGCTACACCTTC. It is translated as CASSPLEPGTGGVYGYTF.

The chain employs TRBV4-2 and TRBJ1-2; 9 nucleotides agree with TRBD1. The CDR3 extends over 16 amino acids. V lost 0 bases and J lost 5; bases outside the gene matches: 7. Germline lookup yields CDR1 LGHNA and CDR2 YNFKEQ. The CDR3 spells CASSQDGTGKAYGYTF. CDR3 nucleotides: TGTGCCAGCAGCCAAGATGGGACAGGGAAGGCTTATGGCTACACCTTC.

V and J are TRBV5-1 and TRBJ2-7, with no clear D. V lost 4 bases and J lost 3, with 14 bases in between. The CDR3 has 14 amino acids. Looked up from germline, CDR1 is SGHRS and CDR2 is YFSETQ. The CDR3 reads CASSPRTENYEQYF. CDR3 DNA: TGCGCCAGCAGCCCAAGGACCGAAAACTACGAGCAGTACTTC.

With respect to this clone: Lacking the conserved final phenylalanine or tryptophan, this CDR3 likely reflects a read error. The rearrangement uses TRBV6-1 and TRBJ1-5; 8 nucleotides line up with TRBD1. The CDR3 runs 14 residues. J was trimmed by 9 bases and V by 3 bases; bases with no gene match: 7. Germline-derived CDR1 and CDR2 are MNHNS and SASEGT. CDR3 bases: TGTGCCAGCAGTGATGGACAGGGAGGAAGGCCCCAGCATCTT. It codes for CASSDGQGGRPQHL.

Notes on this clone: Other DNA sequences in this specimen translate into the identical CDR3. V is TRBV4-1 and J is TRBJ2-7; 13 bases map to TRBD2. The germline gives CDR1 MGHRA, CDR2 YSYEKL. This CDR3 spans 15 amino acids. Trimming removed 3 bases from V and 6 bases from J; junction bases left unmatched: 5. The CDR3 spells CASSQDGLAGVEQYF. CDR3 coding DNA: TGCGCCAGCAGCCAGGACGGACTAGCGGGGGTCGAGCAGTACTTC.

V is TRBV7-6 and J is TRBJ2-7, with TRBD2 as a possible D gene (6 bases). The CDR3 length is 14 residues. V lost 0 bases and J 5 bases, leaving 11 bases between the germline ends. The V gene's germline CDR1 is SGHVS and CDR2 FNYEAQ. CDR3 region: CASSLAGGGDEQYF. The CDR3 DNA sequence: TGTGCCAGCAGCTTAGCGGGGGGAGGCGACGAGCAGTACTTC.

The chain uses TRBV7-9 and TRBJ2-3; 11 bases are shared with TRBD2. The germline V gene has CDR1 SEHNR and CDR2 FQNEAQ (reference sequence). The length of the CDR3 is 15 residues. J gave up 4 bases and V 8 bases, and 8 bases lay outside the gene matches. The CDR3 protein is CASGLSGGASDTQYF. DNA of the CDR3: TGTGCCAGCGGACTTAGCGGGGGGGCATCAGATACGCAGTATTTT.

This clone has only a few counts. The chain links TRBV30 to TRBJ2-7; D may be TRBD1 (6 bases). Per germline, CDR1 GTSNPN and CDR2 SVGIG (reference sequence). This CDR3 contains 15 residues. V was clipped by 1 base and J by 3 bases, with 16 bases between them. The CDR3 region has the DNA TGTGCCTGGAGTGGGACAGAAGTCCGGTTCTACGAGCAGTACTTC. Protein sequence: CAWSGTEVRFYEQYF.

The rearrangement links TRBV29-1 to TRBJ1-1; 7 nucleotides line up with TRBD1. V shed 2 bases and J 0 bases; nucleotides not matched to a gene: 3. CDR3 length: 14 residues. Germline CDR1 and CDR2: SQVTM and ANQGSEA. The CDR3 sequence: CSVEYRGLNTEAFF. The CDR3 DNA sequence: TGCAGCGTTGAATACAGGGGCCTGAACACTGAAGCTTTCTTT.

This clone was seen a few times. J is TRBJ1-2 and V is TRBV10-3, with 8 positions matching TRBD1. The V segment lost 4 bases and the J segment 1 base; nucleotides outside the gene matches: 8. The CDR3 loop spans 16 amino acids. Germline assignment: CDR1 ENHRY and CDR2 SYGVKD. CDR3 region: CAISVVLDRDNYGYTF. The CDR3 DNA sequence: TGTGCCATCAGTGTAGTTCTGGACAGGGATAACTATGGCTACACCTTC.

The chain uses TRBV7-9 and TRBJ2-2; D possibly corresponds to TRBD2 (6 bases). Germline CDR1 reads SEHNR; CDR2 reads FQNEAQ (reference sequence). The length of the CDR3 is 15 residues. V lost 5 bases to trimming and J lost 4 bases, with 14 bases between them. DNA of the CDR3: TGTGCCAGCAGCCCTCCGGGGGTCGCCACCGGGGAGCTGTTTTTT. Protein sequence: CASSPPGVATGELFF. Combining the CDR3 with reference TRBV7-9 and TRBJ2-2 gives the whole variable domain DTGVSQNPRHKITKRGQNVTFRCDPISEHNRLYWYRQTLGQGPEFLTYFQNEAQLEKSRLLSDRFSAERPKGSFSTLEIQRTEQGDSAMYLCASSPPGVATGELFFGEGSRLTVL.

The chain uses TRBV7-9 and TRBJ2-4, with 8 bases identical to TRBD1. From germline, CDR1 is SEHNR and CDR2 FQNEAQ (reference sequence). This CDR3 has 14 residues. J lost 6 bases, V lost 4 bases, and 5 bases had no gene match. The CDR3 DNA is TGTGCCAGCAGCTCGACAGGGGCTGGAAACATTCAGTACTTC. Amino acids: CASSSTGAGNIQYF.

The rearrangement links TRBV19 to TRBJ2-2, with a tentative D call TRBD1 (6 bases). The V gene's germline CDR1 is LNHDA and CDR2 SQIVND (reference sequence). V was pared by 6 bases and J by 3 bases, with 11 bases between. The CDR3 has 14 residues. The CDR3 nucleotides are TGTGCCAGTAGCTTTACAGGGTACACCGGGGAGCTGTTTTTT. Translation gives CASSFTGYTGELFF.

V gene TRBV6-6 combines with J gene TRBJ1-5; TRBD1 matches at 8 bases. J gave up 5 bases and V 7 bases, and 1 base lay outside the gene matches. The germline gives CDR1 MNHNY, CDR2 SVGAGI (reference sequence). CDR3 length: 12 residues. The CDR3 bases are TGTGCCAGCACACAGGGGGATCAGCCCCAGCATTTT. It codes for CASTQGDQPQHF.

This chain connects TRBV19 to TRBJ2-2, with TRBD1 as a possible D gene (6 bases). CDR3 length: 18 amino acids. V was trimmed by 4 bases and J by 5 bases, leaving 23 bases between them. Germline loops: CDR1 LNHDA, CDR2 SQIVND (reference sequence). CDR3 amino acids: CASSTSPGHLLGTGELFF. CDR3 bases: TGTGCCAGTAGTACTTCACCGGGACACCTCTTAGGTACCGGGGAGCTGTTTTTT.

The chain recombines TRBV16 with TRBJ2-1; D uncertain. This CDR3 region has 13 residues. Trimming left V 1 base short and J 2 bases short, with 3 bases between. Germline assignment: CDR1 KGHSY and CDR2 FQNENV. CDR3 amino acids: CASSQWAYNEQFF. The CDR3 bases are TGTGCCAGCAGCCAATGGGCCTACAATGAGCAGTTCTTC.

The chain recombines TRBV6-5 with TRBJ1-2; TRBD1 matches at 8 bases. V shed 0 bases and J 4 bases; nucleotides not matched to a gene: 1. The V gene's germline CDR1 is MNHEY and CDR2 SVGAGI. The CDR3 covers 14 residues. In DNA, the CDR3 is TGTGCCAGCAGTTACTCAGGACAGGGCTATGGCTACACCTTC. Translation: CASSYSGQGYGYTF.

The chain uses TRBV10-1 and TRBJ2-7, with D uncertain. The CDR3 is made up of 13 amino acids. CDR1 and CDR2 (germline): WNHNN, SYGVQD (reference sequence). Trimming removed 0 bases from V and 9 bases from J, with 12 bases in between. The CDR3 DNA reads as TGCGCCAGCAGTGAGTCCGGCTCCCTGGGGCAGTACTTC. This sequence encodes CASSESGSLGQYF.

The CDR3: CASSLSEGSPLHF. The CDR3 DNA reads TGTGCCAGCAGTCTTTCAGAGGGTTCACCCCTCCACTTT. The chain recombines TRBV27 with TRBJ1-6; D not certain. Germline V gives CDR1 MNHEY, CDR2 SMNVEV (reference sequence). This CDR3 contains 13 residues. The germline V and J ends were trimmed by 5 bases and 9 bases, with 11 bases remaining between them.

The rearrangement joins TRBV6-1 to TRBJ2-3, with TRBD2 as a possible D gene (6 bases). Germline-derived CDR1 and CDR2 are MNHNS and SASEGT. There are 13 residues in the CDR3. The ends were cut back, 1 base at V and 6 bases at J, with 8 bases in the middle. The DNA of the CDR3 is TGTGCCAGCAGTGAAGGCGGGGTTGATACGCAGTATTTT. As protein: CASSEGGVDTQYF.